This T cell receptor (beta chain) originates from a study of blood T cells in healthy people across ages. Broader study findings: Diversity of TCR beta per million T cells declined in a roughly linear way with age.

Of note for this clonotype: Its antigen remains unidentified.

Combining a sample-barcoded 5' primer with a J-beta primer mix, a second PCR ran for 7 to 11 cycles. TCRdb processed the 5' RACE reads anew with MiXCR; each CDR3 protein has one entry. The table lists 540,000 or so distinct CDR3 sequences, roughly 28% of them singletons. The sequenced sample was blood. The TCR originated in a woman between 70 and 85 years old in good health.

This chain's CDR3 is CASSQGYRATNEKLFF. As DNA, the CDR3 is TGCGCCAGCAGCCAAGGTTACAGGGCAACTAATGAAAAACTGTTTTTT. The rearrangement joins TRBV4-3 to TRBJ1-4, with D possibly matching TRBD1 (6 bases). The V and J ends lost 1 base and 0 bases respectively, with 9 bases between them. The CDR3 runs 16 residues. Germline CDR1 is LGHNA and CDR2 is YSLEER.